The 16 T cell receptor beta chains below all came from one sample that was sequenced in a study of CXCR3-negative and CXCR3-positive naive CD8 T cells. Researchers prepared the TRB cDNA libraries using 5' RACE with UMI labels. Reanalyzing the 5' RACE reads, TCRdb keeps one entry per CDR3 protein, without DNA. The table lists roughly 89,000 distinct CDR3 sequences, with around 1% in the top ten. The specimen was naive CXCR3- CD8+ T cells from blood. Subset described: CD45RO-CCR7+CD27+CD95- naive CD8+ T cells lacking CXCR3 (TNR3-). These receptors all stem from a human donor in good health. Some clones in this sample may be carry-over from other donors' samples.

The chain uses TRBV20-1 and TRBJ2-7; the TCRdb call, TRBD1, lacks DNA for checking. This CDR3 is built from 14 residues. Germline V gene lookup returns CDR1 DFQATT and CDR2 SNEGSKA (reference sequence). CDR3 loop: CSARDRKGVYEQYF.

The gene calls are TRBV20-1 and TRBJ2-1; without DNA, the TCRdb call of TRBD1 cannot be checked. This CDR3 contains 14 residues. Per germline, CDR1 DFQATT and CDR2 SNEGSKA (reference sequence). CDR3 protein: CSAPGQGSPWEQFF.

The rearrangement joins TRBV3-1 to TRBJ1-2. CDR1 and CDR2 (germline): LGHDT, YNNKEL (reference sequence). This CDR3 spans 11 amino acids. CDR3 protein: CASSQGIDYTF. Variable domain in full (rest from reference TRBV3-1 and TRBJ1-2): DTAVSQTPKYLVTQMGNDKSIKCEQNLGHDTMYWYKQDSKKFLKIMFSYNNKELIINETVPNRFSPKSPDKAHLNLHINSLELGDSAVYFCASSQGIDYTFGSGTRLTVV.

V gene TRBV3-1 combines with J gene TRBJ2-7; there is no DNA to check the TCRdb D call of TRBD1. CDR3 length equals 14 residues. Per germline, CDR1 LGHDT and CDR2 YNNKEL (reference sequence). The chain's CDR3 is CASSQTGLSYEQYF.

The chain has TRBV19 and TRBJ2-5; TCRdb's D gene call, TRBD2, goes unchecked for lack of DNA. This CDR3 is 15 amino acids long. CDR1 is LNHDA, CDR2 SQIVND, per germline (reference sequence). Here the CDR3 reads CASSILAGVQETQYF.

The genes are TRBV12-3 or TRBV12-4 and TRBJ1-3. The CDR3 is made up of 14 amino acids. The CDR3 sequence is CASTEDSSGNTIYF.

This sequence joins TRBV21-1 and TRBJ2-2; TCRdb's D gene call, TRBD1, goes unchecked for lack of DNA. TRBV21-1 is reported as a pseudogene. This CDR3 is built from 15 residues. The CDR3 here is CASSKDRGNTGELFF.

This chain joins TRBV29-1 and TRBJ2-7; TCRdb gives TRBD2 as the D gene, but with no DNA this cannot be confirmed. The CDR3 runs 13 residues. Per the germline V gene, CDR1 is SQVTM and CDR2 is ANQGSEA. The CDR3 reads CSAGLAASYEQYF.

The chain has TRBV23-1 and TRBJ1-1; TCRdb returns TRBD1, unconfirmable since there is no DNA. TRBV23-1 is labeled an ORF, and its function is uncertain. This CDR3 spans 16 amino acids. The chain's CDR3 is CASSQSGTGCIAEAFF.

This rearrangement joins TRBV20-1 to TRBJ1-2. This CDR3 region has 12 residues. CDR1 is DFQATT and CDR2 is SNEGSKA in the germline V gene (reference sequence). CDR3 region: CSAPLGVYGYTF.

The CDR3 reads CASSRWQKNTEAFF. This chain connects TRBV6-4 to TRBJ1-1; TCRdb's D call, TRBD1, is unchecked because there is no DNA. There are 14 residues in the CDR3. Germline V lookup: CDR1 MRHNA, CDR2 SNTAGT.

The chain uses TRBV7-6 and TRBJ2-2; the D gene TCRdb calls, TRBD1, cannot be checked with no DNA. The germline CDR1 and CDR2 sequences are SGHVS and FNYEAQ. This CDR3 is built from 16 residues. CDR3 in amino acids: CASSPWDTSNTGELFF.

This sequence joins TRBV7-9 and TRBJ2-3; TCRdb outputs TRBD1, but without DNA this stays unchecked. CDR3 length: 15 amino acids. CDR1 and CDR2 (germline): SEHNR, FQNEAQ (reference sequence). CDR3 loop: CASSTRDRVFDTQYF.

The CDR3 protein is CASRVPGQGSRKTQYF. J is TRBJ2-5 and V is TRBV6-2 or TRBV6-3; TCRdb's D call, TRBD1, is unchecked because there is no DNA. Per the germline V gene, CDR1 is MNHEY and CDR2 is SVGEGT. This CDR3 is 16 amino acids long.

This chain connects TRBV4-1 to TRBJ2-3; there is no DNA to check the TCRdb D call of TRBD1. CDR1 and CDR2 (germline): MGHRA, YSYEKL. This CDR3 region has 15 residues. CDR3 loop: CASKRTDPSTDTQYF.

V and J are TRBV14 and TRBJ2-1; TCRdb designates TRBD2, a call that cannot be tested without DNA. CDR1 SGHDN and CDR2 FVKESK come from the germline V gene. This CDR3 has 17 amino acids. This chain's CDR3 is CASSEGVRTSENNEQFF. Based on the CDR3 plus reference TRBV14 and TRBJ2-1, the full variable domain is EAGVTQFPSHSVIEKGQTVTLRCDPISGHDNLYWYRRVMGKEIKFLLHFVKESKQDESGMPNNRFLAERTGGTYSTLKVQPAELEDSGVYFCASSEGVRTSENNEQFFGPGTRLTVL.